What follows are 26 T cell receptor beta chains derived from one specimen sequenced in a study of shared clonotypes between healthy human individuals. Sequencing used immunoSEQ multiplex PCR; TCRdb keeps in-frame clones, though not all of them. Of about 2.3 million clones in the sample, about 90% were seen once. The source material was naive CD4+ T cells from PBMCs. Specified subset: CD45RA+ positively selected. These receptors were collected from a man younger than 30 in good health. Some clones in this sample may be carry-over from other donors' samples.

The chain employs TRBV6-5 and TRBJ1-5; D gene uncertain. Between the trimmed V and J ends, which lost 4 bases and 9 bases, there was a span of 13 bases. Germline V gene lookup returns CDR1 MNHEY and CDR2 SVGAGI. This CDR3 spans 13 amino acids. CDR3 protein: CASSWLKGSPQHF. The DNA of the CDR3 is TGTGCCAGCAGTTGGCTCAAGGGTTCGCCCCAGCATTTT.

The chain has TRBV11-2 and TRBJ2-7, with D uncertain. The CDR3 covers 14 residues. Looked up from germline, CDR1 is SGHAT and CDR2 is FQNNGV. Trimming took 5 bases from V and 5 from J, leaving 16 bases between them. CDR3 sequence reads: CASSQTAGFNEQYF. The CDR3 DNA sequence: TGTGCCAGCAGCCAAACGGCAGGATTCAACGAGCAGTACTTC.

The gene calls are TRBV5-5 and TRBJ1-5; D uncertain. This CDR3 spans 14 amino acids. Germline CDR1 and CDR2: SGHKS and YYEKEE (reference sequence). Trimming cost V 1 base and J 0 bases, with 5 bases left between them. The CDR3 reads CASSLKGSNQPQHF. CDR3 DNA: TGTGCCAGCAGCTTGAAGGGTAGCAATCAGCCCCAGCATTTT.

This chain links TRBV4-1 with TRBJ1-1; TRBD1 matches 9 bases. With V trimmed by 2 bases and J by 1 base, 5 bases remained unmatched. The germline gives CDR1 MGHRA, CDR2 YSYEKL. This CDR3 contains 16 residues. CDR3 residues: CASSQTGQGRNTEAFF. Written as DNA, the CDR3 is TGCGCCAGCAGCCAAACCGGACAGGGGCGGAACACTGAAGCTTTCTTT.

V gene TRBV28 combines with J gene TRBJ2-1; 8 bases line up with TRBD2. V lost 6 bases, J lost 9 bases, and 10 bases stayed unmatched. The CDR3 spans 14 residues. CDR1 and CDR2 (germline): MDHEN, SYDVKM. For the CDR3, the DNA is TGTGCCAGCAGGGAAGCGGGAGTAGGTGGTGAGCAGTTCTTC. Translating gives CASREAGVGGEQFF.

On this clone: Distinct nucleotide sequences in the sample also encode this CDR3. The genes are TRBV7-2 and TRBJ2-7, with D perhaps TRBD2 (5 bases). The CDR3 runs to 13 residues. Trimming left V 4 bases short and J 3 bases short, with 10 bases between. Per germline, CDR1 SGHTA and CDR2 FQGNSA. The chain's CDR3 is CASSSRGSYEQYF. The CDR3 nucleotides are TGTGCCAGCAGCTCTCGGGGAAGCTACGAGCAGTACTTC.

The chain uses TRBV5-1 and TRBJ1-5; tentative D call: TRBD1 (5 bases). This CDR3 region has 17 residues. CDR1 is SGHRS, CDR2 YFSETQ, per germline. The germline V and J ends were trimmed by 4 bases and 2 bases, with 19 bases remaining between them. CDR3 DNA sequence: TGCGCCAGCAGCCCCCTCGGGGCCCTGGGAGGCAATCAGCCCCAGCATTTT. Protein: CASSPLGALGGNQPQHF.

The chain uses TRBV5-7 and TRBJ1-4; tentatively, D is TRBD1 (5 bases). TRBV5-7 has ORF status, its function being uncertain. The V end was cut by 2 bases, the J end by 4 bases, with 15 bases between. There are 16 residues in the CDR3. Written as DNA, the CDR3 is TGTGCCAGCAGCTTCATTCGGGACCTAGATAATGAAAAACTGTTTTTT. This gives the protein CASSFIRDLDNEKLFF.

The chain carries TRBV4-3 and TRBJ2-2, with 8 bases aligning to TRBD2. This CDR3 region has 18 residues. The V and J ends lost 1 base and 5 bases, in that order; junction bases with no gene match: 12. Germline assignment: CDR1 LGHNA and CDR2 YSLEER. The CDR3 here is CASSQVTTSGVGTGELFF. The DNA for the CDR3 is TGCGCCAGCAGCCAAGTCACAACTAGCGGAGTTGGAACCGGGGAGCTGTTTTTT.

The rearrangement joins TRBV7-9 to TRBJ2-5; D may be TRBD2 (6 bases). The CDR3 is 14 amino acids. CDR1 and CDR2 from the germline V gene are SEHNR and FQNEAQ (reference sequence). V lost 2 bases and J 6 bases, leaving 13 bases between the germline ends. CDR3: CASSLLASVKTQYF. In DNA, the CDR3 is TGTGCCAGCAGCTTATTGGCTAGCGTGAAGACCCAGTACTTC.

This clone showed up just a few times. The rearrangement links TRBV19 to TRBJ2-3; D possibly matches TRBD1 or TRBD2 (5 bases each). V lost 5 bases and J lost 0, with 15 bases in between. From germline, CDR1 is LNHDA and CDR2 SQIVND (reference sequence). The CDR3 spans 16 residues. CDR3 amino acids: CASSLPPGRSTDTQYF. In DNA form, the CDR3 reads TGTGCCAGTAGTCTACCGCCGGGACGCAGCACAGATACGCAGTATTTT.

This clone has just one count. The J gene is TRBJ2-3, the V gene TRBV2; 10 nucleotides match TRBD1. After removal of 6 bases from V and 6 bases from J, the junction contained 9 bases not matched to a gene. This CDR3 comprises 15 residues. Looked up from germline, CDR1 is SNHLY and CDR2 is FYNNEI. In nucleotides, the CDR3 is TGTGCCAGCAGGAAGACAGGGGGCCCCCAGGATACGCAGTATTTT. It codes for CASRKTGGPQDTQYF.

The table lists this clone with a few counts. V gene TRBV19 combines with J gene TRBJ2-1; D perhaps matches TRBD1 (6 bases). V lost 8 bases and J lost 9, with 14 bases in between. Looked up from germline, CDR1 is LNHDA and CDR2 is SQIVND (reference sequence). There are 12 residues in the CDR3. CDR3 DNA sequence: TGTGCCAGTGCGACCAGGGGTGCTGAGCAGTTCTTC. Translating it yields CASATRGAEQFF.

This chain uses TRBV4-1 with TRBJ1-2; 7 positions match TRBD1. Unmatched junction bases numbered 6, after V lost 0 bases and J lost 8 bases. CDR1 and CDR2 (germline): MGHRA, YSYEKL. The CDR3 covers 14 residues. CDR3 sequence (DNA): TGCGCCAGCAGCCAAGAGGCACAGGGGATCGGCTACACCTTC. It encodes CASSQEAQGIGYTF.

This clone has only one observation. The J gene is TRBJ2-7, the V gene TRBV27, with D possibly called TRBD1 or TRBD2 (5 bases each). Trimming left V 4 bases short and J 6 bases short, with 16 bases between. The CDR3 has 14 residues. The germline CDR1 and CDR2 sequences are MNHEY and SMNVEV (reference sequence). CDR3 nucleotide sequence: TGTGCCAGCAGTTCCCTAGCCGCCGGGGCCGAGCAGTACTTC. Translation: CASSSLAAGAEQYF.

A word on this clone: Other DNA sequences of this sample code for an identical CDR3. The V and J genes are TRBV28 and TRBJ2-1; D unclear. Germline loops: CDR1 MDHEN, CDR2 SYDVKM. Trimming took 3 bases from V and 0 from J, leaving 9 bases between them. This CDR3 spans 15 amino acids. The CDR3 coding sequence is TGTGCCAGCAGTTTGGTACCAAGCTCCTACAATGAGCAGTTCTTC. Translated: CASSLVPSSYNEQFF.

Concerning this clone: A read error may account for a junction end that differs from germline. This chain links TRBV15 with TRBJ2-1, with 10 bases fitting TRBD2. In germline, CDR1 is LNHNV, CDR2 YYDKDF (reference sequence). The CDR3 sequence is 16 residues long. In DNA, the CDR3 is TGTGCCACCAGCAGAAACCCGGGACTAGCGAGAGTAAGTAAGATCTTC. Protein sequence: CATSRNPGLARVSKIF.

CDR3 region: CASRKRERLSTGELFF. As DNA, the CDR3 is TGTGCCAGCAGGAAGCGGGAGAGGTTGAGCACCGGGGAGCTGTTTTTT. The rearrangement links TRBV7-9 to TRBJ2-2; 8 positions agree with TRBD2. CDR3 length equals 16 residues. In germline, CDR1 is SEHNR, CDR2 FQNEAQ (reference sequence). V shed 6 bases and J 4 bases; nucleotides not matched to a gene: 10.

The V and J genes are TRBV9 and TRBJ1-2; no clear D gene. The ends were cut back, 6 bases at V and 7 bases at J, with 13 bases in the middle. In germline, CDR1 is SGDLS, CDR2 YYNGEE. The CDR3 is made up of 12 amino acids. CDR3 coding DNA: TGTGCCAGCAATAAAGATCCCCGTGGCTACACCTTC. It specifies CASNKDPRGYTF.

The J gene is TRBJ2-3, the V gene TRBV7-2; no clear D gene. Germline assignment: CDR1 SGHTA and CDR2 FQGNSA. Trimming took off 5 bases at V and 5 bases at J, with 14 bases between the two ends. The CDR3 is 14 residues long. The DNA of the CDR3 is TGTGCCAGCAGCCACGAGGTAGCCGAAGATACGCAGTATTTT. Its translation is CASSHEVAEDTQYF.

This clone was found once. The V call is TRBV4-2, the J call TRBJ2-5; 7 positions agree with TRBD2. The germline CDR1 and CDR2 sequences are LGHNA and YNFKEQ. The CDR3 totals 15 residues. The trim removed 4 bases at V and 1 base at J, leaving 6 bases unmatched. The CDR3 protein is CASSRASGGQETQYF. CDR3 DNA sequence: TGTGCCAGCAGCCGAGCTAGCGGAGGCCAAGAGACCCAGTACTTC.

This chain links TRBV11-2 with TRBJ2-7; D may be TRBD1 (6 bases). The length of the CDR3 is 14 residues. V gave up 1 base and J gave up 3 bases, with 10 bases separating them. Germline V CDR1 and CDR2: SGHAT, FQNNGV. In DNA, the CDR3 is TGTGCCAGCAGCTTAGCAGGACAGTACTACGAGCAGTACTTC. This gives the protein CASSLAGQYYEQYF.

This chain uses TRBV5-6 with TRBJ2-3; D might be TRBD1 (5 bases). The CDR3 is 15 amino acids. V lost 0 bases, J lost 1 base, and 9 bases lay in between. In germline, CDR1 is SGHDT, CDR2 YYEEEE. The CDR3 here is CASSLVATGTDTQYF. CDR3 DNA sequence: TGTGCCAGCAGCTTGGTTGCGACAGGCACAGATACGCAGTATTTT.

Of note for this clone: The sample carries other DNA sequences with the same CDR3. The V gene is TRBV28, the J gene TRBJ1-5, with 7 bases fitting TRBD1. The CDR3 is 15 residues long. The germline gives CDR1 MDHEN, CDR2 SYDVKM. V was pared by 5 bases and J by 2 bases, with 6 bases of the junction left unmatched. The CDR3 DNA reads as TGTGCCAGCAGTACAAGACAGGGTGGCAATCAGCCCCAGCATTTT. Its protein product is CASSTRQGGNQPQHF.

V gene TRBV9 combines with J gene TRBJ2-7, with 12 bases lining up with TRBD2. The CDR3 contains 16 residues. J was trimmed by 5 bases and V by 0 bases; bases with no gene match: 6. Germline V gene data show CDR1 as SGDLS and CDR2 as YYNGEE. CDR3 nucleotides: TGTGCCAGCAGCGTAGTCCGGACTAGCGGGACCCACGAGCAGTACTTC. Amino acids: CASSVVRTSGTHEQYF.

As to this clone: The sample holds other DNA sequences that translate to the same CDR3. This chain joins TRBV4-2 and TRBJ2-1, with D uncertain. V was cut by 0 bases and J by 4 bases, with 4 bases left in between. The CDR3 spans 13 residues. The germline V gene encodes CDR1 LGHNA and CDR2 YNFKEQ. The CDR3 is CASSQDVYNEQFF. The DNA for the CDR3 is TGTGCCAGCAGCCAAGACGTTTACAATGAGCAGTTCTTC.